One sample yielded the 15 T cell receptor beta chains listed below, sequenced in a study of blood T cell repertoires in COVID-19. Data came from immunoSEQ multiplex PCR; TCRdb stores just in-frame clones and leaves some out. Of under 500,000 clones listed, around 88% are singletons. Sequenced: peripheral blood. The source is a woman aged 30 to 39 with acute or convalescent COVID-19.

The genes are TRBV24-1 and TRBJ2-1; the D gene is possibly TRBD1 (5 bases). V was pared by 6 bases and J by 2 bases, with 7 bases between. Germline V lookup: CDR1 KGHDR, CDR2 SFDVKD. The CDR3 extends over 13 amino acids. CDR3 amino acids: CATSLGAYNEQFF. In nucleotides, the CDR3 is TGTGCCACCAGTTTAGGGGCCTACAATGAGCAGTTCTTC.

V is TRBV24-1 and J is TRBJ1-4, with 10 nucleotides matching TRBD1. The CDR3 runs 14 residues. In germline, CDR1 is KGHDR, CDR2 SFDVKD. V shed 3 bases, J shed 8 bases, and the junction held 2 bases outside the gene matches. As DNA, the CDR3 is TGTGCCACCAGTGATGGGACAGGGGACGAAAAACTGTTTTTT. Protein: CATSDGTGDEKLFF.

This clone occurred once. V is TRBV6-5 and J is TRBJ2-2, with a tentative D call TRBD1 (5 bases). Between the trimmed V and J ends, which lost 6 bases and 0 bases, there was a span of 11 bases. This CDR3 has 15 residues. The germline V gene has CDR1 MNHEY and CDR2 SVGAGI. The CDR3 nucleotides are TGTGCCAGCAGCCCACTGACAGCGAACACCGGGGAGCTGTTTTTT. Protein sequence: CASSPLTANTGELFF.

This clone was counted a single time. The rearrangement joins TRBV4-1 to TRBJ1-2; 7 bases line up with TRBD1. The V and J ends lost 4 bases and 2 bases, in that order; junction bases with no gene match: 4. CDR3 length: 14 amino acids. Germline values: CDR1 MGHRA, CDR2 YSYEKL. CDR3 DNA: TGCGCCAGCAGCCCACCGGGACAGAACTATGGCTACACCTTC. It yields the protein CASSPPGQNYGYTF.

This clone has just a few counts. The chain recombines TRBV9 with TRBJ1-2; D gene unclear. The CDR3 totals 14 residues. Trimming left V 4 bases short and J 4 bases short, with 14 bases between. Germline-derived CDR1 and CDR2 are SGDLS and YYNGEE. The CDR3 DNA reads as TGTGCCAGCAGCACCAGTAACAGACCCTATGGCTACACCTTC. Protein product: CASSTSNRPYGYTF.

Only a few counts were recorded for this clone. This rearrangement joins TRBV4-1 to TRBJ1-2; no clear D. V gave up 2 bases and J gave up 0 bases, with 7 bases separating them. Per germline, CDR1 MGHRA and CDR2 YSYEKL. The CDR3 has 14 amino acids. DNA for the CDR3: TGCGCCAGCAGCCAAAGGGAGGCTAACTATGGCTACACCTTC. Amino acid sequence: CASSQREANYGYTF.

V and J are TRBV27 and TRBJ1-4, with 9 nucleotides matching TRBD1. Germline loops: CDR1 MNHEY, CDR2 SMNVEV (reference sequence). Trimming took 6 bases from V and 10 from J; bases not matched to a gene: 21. The CDR3 covers 18 residues. CDR3 region: CASSERGQGWIVFGKLFF. CDR3 bases: TGTGCCAGCAGCGAACGAGGACAGGGGTGGATCGTGTTCGGAAAACTGTTTTTT.

The rearrangement joins TRBV19 to TRBJ1-5, with D unresolved. V was trimmed by 3 bases and J by 7 bases, leaving 10 bases between them. CDR3 length: 13 residues. CDR1 and CDR2 from the germline V gene are LNHDA and SQIVND (reference sequence). CDR3 protein: CASSIPDFQPQHF. Written as DNA, the CDR3 is TGTGCCAGTAGTATTCCGGACTTCCAGCCCCAGCATTTT.

The chain is built from TRBV27 and TRBJ2-7; a possible D gene is TRBD1 (5 bases). Trimming removed 6 bases at V and 4 bases at J, with 16 bases between. CDR1 and CDR2 from the germline V gene are MNHEY and SMNVEV (reference sequence). The CDR3 has 14 residues. The CDR3 spells CASRARAGQYEQYF. In nucleotides, the CDR3 is TGTGCCAGCAGGGCTCGGGCAGGGCAGTACGAGCAGTACTTC.

CDR3 in amino acids: CASGLSYEQYF. The CDR3 region has the DNA TGTGCCAGTGGACTTTCCTACGAGCAGTACTTC. V and J are TRBV2 and TRBJ2-7; a possible D gene is TRBD2 (5 bases). Trimming pared 9 bases from V and 1 base from J, leaving 7 bases between. The CDR3 loop spans 11 amino acids. CDR1 and CDR2 (germline): SNHLY, FYNNEI.

The chain is built from TRBV4-1 and TRBJ2-3; 7 positions match TRBD2. CDR1 is MGHRA, CDR2 YSYEKL, per germline. Trimming at V came to 5 bases and at J to 6 bases, leaving 8 bases not matched to a gene. The CDR3 has 14 amino acids. The CDR3: CASSTAGVEDTQYF. The CDR3 region has the DNA TGCGCCAGCAGCACGGCGGGGGTGGAGGATACGCAGTATTTT.

This clone has more than one count but fewer than ten. The chain recombines TRBV29-1 with TRBJ1-1; no clear D gene. The CDR3 totals 13 residues. Trimming took 4 bases from V and 2 from J, leaving 11 bases between them. CDR1 is SQVTM and CDR2 is ANQGSEA in the germline V gene. CDR3 nucleotides: TGCAGCGTTGTACAGTTGGAAAACACTGAAGCTTTCTTT. As protein: CSVVQLENTEAFF.

This rearrangement joins TRBV9 to TRBJ2-7; 8 bases fit TRBD2. This CDR3 is 15 amino acids long. CDR1 and CDR2 from the germline V gene are SGDLS and YYNGEE. V was pared by 2 bases and J by 0 bases, with 4 bases of the junction left unmatched. The CDR3 sequence: CASSVSGGSSYEQYF. The CDR3 coding sequence is TGTGCCAGCAGCGTGAGCGGGGGAAGCTCCTACGAGCAGTACTTC.

In its sample, this clone was seen once. The CDR3, as DNA: TGTGCCAGCAACCAGGGACTTGTCAGCGAGTACGGGGAGCTGTTTTTT. Translation gives CASNQGLVSEYGELFF. The gene calls are TRBV28 and TRBJ2-2, with D possibly TRBD2 on 6 matching bases. The CDR3 has 16 amino acids. The germline gives CDR1 MDHEN, CDR2 SYDVKM. Trimming cost V 7 bases and J 7 bases, with 22 bases left between them.

CDR3 nucleotides: TGTGCCACCAGCCTCCGGCAGGGTAGTCAGCCCCAGCATTTT. This sequence encodes CATSLRQGSQPQHF. The chain has TRBV15 and TRBJ1-5; possible D gene TRBD1, 5 bases. Germline V CDR1 and CDR2: LNHNV, YYDKDF (reference sequence). The CDR3 is 14 residues long. Trimming cost V 5 bases and J 6 bases, with 14 bases left between them.